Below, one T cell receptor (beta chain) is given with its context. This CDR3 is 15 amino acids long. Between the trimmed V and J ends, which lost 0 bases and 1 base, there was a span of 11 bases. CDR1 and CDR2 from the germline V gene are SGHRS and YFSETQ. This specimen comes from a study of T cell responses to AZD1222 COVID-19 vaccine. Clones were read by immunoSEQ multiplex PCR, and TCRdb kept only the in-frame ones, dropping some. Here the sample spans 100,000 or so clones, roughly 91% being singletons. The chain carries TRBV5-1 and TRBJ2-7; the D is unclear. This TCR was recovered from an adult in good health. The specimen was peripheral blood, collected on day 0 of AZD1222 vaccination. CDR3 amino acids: CASSLGFQPSYEQYF. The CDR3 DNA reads TGCGCCAGCAGCTTGGGGTTTCAGCCTTCCTACGAGCAGTACTTC.